A single sample gave rise to the 4 T cell receptor beta chains below, sequenced in a study of T cell responses to AZD1222 COVID-19 vaccine. TCRdb keeps only in-frame clones here, not all; method: immunoSEQ multiplex PCR. The sample carries fewer than 120,000 clones, 85% to 95% recorded once. The sample here was peripheral blood, taken on day 0 of AZD1222 vaccination. These receptors all come from an adult in good health.

The chain links TRBV5-4 to TRBJ1-1; 12 bases map to TRBD1. This CDR3 comprises 16 residues. Germline loops: CDR1 SGHNT, CDR2 YYREEE (reference sequence). V dropped 3 bases and J dropped 0; count of bases not matched to a gene: 3. The CDR3 DNA follows: TGTGCCAGCAGCTCGGGACAGGGGGCCCTGAACACTGAAGCTTTCTTT. This translates into CASSSGQGALNTEAFF.

This clone has only one observation. The rearrangement links TRBV12-5 to TRBJ1-1; D not resolved. Deletions cut 1 base from V and 6 bases from J, with 6 bases between. There are 12 residues in the CDR3. Looked up from germline, CDR1 is LGHNT and CDR2 is FRNRAP. CDR3 in DNA: TGTGCTAGTGGTTTGGGGGGTGCTGAAGCTTTCTTT. Amino acid sequence: CASGLGGAEAFF.

The chain recombines TRBV12-3 or TRBV12-4 with TRBJ1-3, with unresolved D. Between the trimmed V and J ends, which lost 6 bases and 2 bases, there was a span of 5 bases. The CDR3 is 12 residues long. The CDR3: CASRPPGNTIYF. The CDR3 DNA reads TGTGCCAGCAGGCCCCCTGGAAACACCATATATTTT.

The chain carries TRBV28 and TRBJ2-7, with D tentatively TRBD1 or TRBD2 (5 bases each). Trimming removed 2 bases at V and 0 bases at J, with 17 bases between. The CDR3 spans 17 residues. Germline-derived CDR1 and CDR2 are MDHEN and SYDVKM. CDR3 nucleotides: TGTGCCAGCAGTTTACCCGGGGCACGTCGTAGCTCCTACGAGCAGTACTTC. Translation gives CASSLPGARRSSYEQYF.